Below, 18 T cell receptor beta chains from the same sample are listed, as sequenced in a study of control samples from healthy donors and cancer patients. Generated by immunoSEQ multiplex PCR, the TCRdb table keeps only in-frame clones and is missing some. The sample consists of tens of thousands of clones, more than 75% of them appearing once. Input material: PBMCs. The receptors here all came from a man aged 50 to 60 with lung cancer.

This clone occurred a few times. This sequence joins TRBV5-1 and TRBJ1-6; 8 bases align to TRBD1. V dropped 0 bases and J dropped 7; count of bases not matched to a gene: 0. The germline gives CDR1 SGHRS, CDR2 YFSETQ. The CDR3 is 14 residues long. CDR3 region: CASSLGQGNSPLHF. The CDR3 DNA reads TGCGCCAGCAGCTTGGGACAGGGGAATTCACCCCTCCACTTT.

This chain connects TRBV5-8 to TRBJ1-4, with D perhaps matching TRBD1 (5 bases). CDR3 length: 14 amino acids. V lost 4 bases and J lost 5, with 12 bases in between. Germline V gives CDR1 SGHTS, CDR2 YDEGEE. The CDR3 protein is CASSPRDWNEKLFF. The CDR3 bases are TGTGCCAGCAGCCCCAGGGACTGGAATGAAAAACTGTTTTTT. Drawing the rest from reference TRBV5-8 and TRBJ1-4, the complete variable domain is EAGVTQSPTHLIKTRGQQATLRCSPISGHTSVYWYQQALGLGLQFLLWYDEGEERNRGNFPPRFSGRQFPNYSSELNVNALELEDSALYLCASSPRDWNEKLFFGSGTQLSVL.

This CDR3 is CASSLRQEQFF. The DNA for the CDR3 is TGTGCCAGCAGTTTACGACAGGAGCAGTTCTTC. This chain links TRBV6-5 with TRBJ2-1, with TRBD1 as a possible D gene (5 bases). The germline V gene encodes CDR1 MNHEY and CDR2 SVGAGI. The V end was cut by 4 bases, the J end by 10 bases, with 8 bases between. CDR3 length: 11 amino acids.

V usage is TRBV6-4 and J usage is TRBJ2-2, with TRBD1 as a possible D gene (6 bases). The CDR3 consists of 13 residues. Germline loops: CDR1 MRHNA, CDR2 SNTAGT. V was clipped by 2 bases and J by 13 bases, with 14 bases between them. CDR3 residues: CASSDQDRARLFF. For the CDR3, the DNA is TGTGCCAGCAGTGACCAGGACAGAGCACGGCTGTTTTTT.

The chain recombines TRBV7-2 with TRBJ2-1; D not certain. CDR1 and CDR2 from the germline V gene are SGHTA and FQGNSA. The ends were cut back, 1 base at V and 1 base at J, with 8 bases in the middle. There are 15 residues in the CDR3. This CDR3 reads CASSLEASSYNEQFF. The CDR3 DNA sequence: TGTGCCAGCAGCTTAGAGGCGTCGTCCTACAATGAGCAGTTCTTC.

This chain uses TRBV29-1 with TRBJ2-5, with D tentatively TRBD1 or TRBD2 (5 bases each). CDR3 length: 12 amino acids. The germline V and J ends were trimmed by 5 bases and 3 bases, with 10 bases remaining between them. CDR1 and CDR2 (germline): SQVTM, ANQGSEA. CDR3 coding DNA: TGCAGCGTTTTTAGAGGGGAAGAGACCCAGTACTTC. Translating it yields CSVFRGEETQYF.

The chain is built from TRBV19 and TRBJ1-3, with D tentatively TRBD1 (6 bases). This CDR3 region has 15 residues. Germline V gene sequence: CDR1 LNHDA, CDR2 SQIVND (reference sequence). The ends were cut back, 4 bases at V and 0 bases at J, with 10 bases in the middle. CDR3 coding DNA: TGTGCCAGTAGTACGGACAGTTACTCTGGAAACACCATATATTTT. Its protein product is CASSTDSYSGNTIYF.

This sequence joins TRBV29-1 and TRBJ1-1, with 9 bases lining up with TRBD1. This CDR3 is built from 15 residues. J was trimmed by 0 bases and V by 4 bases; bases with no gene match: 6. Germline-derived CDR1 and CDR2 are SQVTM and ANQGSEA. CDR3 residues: CSVGVDRGVNTEAFF. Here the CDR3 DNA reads TGCAGCGTTGGGGTGGACAGGGGTGTGAACACTGAAGCTTTCTTT.

CDR3 amino acids: CASSQASGTGDEKLFF. DNA of the CDR3: TGCGCCAGCAGCCAAGCCTCCGGGACAGGGGACGAAAAACTGTTTTTT. The V gene is TRBV4-3, the J gene TRBJ1-4, with 10 nucleotides matching TRBD1. The CDR3 runs 16 residues. The germline V gene has CDR1 LGHNA and CDR2 YSLEER. After removal of 1 base from V and 8 bases from J, the junction contained 7 bases not matched to a gene.

The CDR3 loop reads CASRFRGRQPQHF. CDR3 DNA sequence: TGTGCCAGCAGGTTTAGGGGACGTCAGCCCCAGCATTTT. The J gene is TRBJ1-5, the V gene TRBV6-9; D may be TRBD1 (5 bases). CDR1 MNHGY and CDR2 SVAAGI come from the germline V gene. This CDR3 is 13 amino acids long. Trimming took off 6 bases at V and 6 bases at J, with 12 bases between the two ends.

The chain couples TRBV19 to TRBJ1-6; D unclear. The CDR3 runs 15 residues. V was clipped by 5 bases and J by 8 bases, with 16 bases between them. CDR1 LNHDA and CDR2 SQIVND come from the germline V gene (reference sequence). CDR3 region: CASSDSVLDYSPLHF. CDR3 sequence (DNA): TGTGCCAGTAGTGATTCCGTCCTCGATTATTCACCCCTCCACTTT.

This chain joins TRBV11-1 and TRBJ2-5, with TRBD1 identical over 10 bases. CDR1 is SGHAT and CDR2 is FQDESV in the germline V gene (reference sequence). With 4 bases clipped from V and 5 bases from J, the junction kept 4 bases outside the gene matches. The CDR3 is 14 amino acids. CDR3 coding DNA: TGTGCCAGCAGCTACGGACAGGGGGGGGAGACCCAGTACTTC. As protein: CASSYGQGGETQYF. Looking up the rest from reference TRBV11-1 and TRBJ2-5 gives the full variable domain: EAEVAQSPRYKITEKSQAVAFWCDPISGHATLYWYRQILGQGPELLVQFQDESVVDDSQLPKDRFSAERLKGVDSTLKIQPAELGDSAMYLCASSYGQGGETQYFGPGTRLLVL.

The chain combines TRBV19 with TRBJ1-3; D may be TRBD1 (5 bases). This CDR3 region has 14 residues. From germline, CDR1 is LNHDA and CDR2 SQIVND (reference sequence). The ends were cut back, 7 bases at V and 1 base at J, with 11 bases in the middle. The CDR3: CASNQQASGNTIYF. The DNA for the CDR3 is TGTGCCAGTAATCAACAGGCTTCTGGAAACACCATATATTTT.

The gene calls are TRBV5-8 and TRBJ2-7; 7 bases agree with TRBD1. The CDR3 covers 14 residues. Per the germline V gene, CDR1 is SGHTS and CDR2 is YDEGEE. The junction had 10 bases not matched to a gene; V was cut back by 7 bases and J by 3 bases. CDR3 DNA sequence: TGTGCCAGCGGTGGGACAGTTGGGTACTACGAGCAGTACTTC. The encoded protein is CASGGTVGYYEQYF.

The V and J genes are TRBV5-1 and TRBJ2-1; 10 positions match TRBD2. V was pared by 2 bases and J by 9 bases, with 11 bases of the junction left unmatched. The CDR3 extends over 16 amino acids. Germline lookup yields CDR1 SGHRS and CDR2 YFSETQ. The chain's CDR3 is CASSFGLAGAEGEQFF. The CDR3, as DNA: TGCGCCAGCAGCTTCGGGCTAGCGGGGGCCGAGGGTGAGCAGTTCTTC.

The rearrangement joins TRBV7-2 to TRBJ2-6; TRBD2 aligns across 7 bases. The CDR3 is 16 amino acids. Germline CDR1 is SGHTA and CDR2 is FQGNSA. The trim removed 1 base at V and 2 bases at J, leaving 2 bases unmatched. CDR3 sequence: CASSLVGGAGANVLTF. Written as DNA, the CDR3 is TGTGCCAGCAGCTTAGTTGGGGGGGCTGGGGCCAACGTCCTGACTTTC.

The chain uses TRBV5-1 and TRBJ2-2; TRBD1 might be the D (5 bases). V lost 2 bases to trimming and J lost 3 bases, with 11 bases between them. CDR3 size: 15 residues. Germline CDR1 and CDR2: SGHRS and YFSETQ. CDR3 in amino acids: CASSLPRQYTGELFF. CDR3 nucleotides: TGCGCCAGCAGCTTACCCAGACAGTACACCGGGGAGCTGTTTTTT.

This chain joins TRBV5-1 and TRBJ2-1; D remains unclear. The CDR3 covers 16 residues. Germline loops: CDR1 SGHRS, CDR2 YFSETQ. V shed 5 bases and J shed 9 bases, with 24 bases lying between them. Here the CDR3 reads CASSSPLAVGFGEQFF. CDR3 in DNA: TGCGCCAGCAGTTCCCCTCTCGCGGTTGGATTTGGTGAGCAGTTCTTC. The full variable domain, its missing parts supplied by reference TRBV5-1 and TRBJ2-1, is KAGVTQTPRYLIKTRGQQVTLSCSPISGHRSVSWYQQTPGQGLQFLFEYFSETQRNKGNFPGRFSGRQFSNSRSEMNVSTLELGDSALYLCASSSPLAVGFGEQFFGPGTRLTVL.